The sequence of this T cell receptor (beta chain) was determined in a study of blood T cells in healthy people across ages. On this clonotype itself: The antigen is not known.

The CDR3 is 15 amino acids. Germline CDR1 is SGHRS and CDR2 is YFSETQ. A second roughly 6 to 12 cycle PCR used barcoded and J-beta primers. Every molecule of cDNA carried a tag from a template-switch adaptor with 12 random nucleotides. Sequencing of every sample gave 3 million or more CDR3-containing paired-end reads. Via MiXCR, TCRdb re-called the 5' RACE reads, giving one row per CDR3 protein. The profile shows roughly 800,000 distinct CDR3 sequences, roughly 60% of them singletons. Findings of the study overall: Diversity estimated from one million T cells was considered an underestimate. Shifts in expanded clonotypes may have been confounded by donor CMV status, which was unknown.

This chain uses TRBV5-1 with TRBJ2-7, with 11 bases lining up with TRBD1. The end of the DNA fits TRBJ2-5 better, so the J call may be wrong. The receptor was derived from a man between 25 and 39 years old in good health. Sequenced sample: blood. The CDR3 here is CASSPGTGGTKTQYF. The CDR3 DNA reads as TGCGCCAGCAGCCCCGGGACAGGGGGTACGAAGACCCAGTACTTC.